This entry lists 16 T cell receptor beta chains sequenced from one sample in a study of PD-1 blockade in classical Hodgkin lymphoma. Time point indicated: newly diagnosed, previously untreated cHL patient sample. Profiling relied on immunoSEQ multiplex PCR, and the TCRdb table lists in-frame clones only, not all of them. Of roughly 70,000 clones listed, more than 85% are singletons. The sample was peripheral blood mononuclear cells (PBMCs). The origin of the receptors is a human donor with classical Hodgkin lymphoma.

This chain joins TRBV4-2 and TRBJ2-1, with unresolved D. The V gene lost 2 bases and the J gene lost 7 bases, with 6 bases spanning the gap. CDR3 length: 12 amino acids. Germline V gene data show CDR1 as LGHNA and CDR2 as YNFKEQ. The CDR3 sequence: CASSQMGNEQFF. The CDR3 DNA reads TGTGCCAGCAGCCAAATGGGGAATGAGCAGTTCTTC.

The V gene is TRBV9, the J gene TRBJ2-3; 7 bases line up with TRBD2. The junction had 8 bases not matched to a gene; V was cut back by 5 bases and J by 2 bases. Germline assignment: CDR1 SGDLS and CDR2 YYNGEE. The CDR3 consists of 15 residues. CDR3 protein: CASSARGDYTDTQYF. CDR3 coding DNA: TGTGCCAGCAGTGCCCGAGGGGACTACACAGATACGCAGTATTTT.

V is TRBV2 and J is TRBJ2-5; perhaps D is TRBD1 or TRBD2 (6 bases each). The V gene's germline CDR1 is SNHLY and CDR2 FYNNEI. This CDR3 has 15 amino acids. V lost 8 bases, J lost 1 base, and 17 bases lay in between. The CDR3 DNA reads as TGTGCCAGCCGGGGCCGGGGGCGCGTCCAAGAGACCCAGTACTTC. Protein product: CASRGRGRVQETQYF.

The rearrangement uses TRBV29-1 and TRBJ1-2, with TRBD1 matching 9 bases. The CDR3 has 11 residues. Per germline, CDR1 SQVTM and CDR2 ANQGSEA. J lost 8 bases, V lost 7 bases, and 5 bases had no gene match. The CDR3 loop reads CSARQGGGYTF. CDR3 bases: TGCAGCGCCCGACAGGGGGGCGGCTACACCTTC.

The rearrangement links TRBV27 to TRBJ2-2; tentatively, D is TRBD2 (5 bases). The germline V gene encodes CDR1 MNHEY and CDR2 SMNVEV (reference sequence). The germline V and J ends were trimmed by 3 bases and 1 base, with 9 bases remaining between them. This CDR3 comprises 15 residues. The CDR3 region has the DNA TGTGCCAGCAGTTTGTCCGGGGTGAACACCGGGGAGCTGTTTTTT. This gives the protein CASSLSGVNTGELFF.

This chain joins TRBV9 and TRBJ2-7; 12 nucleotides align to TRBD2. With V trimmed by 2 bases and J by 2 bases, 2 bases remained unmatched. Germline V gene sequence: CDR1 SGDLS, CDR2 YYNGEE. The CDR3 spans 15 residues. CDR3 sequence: CASSVTSGSTYEQYF. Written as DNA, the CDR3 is TGTGCCAGCAGCGTGACTAGCGGGAGTACCTACGAGCAGTACTTC.

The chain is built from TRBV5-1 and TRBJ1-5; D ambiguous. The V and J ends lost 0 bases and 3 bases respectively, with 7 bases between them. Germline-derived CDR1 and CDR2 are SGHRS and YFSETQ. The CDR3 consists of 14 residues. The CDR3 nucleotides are TGCGCCAGCAGCTTGGAAGGCCTCAATCAGCCCCAGCATTTT. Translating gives CASSLEGLNQPQHF.

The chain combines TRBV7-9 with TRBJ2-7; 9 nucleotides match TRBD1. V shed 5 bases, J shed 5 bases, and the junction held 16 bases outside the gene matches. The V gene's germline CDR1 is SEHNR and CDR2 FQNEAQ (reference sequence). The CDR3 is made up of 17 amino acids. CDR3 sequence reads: CASSPSTGPGQGNEQYF. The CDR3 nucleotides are TGTGCCAGCAGCCCCTCCACGGGCCCGGGACAGGGTAACGAGCAGTACTTC.

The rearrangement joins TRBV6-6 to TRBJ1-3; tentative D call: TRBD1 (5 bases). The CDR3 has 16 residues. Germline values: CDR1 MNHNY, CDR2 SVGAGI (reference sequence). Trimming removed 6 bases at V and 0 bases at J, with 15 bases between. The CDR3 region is CASRPGLLVSGNTIYF. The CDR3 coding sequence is TGTGCCAGCAGACCGGGACTTCTCGTCTCTGGAAACACCATATATTTT.

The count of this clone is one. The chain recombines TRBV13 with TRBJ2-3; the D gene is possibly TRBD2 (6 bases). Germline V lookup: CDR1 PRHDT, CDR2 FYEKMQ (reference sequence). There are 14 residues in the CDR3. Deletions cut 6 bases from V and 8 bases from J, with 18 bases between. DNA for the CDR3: TGTGCCAGCAGAAGTGGTGGCGGGACGGCTACGCAGTATTTT. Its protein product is CASRSGGGTATQYF. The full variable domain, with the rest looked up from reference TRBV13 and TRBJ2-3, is AAGVIQSPRHLIKEKRETATLKCYPIPRHDTVYWYQQGPGQDPQFLISFYEKMQSDKGSIPDRFSAQQFSDYHSELNMSSLELGDSALYFCASRSGGGTATQYFGPGTRLTVL.

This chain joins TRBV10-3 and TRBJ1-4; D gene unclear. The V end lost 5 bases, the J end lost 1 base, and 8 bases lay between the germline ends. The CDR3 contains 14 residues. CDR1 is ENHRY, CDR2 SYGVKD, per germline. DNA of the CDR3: TGTGCCATCAGTTCCGGGCTAACTAATGAAAAACTGTTTTTT. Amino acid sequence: CAISSGLTNEKLFF.

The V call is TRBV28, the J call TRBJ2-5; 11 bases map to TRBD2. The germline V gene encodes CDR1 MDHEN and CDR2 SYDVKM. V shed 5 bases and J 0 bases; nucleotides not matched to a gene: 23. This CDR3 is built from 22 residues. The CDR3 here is CASSPPGQLLHLGLADQETQYF. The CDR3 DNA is TGTGCCAGCAGTCCCCCCGGACAGTTATTGCATTTGGGACTAGCGGACCAAGAGACCCAGTACTTC.

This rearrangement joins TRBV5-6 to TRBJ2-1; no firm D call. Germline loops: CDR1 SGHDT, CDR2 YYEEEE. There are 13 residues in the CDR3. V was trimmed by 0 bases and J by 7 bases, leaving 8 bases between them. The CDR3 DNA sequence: TGTGCCAGCAGCTTGGAGCTTCTTAATGAGCAGTTCTTC. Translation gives CASSLELLNEQFF. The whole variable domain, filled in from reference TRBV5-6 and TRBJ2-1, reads DAGVTQSPTHLIKTRGQQVTLRCSPKSGHDTVSWYQQALGQGPQFIFQYYEEEERQRGNFPDRFSGHQFPNYSSELNVNALLLGDSALYLCASSLELLNEQFFGPGTRLTVL.

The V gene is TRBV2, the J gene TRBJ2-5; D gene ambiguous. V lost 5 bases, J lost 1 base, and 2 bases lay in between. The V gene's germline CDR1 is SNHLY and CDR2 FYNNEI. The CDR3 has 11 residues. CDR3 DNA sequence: TGTGCCAGCAGTAGCCAAGAGACCCAGTACTTC. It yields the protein CASSSQETQYF.

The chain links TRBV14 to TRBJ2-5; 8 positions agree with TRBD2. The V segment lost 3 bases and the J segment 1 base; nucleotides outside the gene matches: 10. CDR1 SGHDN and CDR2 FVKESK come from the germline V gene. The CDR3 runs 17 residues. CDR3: CASSHTDWLAGQETQYF. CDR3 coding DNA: TGTGCCAGCAGCCATACCGACTGGCTAGCGGGCCAAGAGACCCAGTACTTC.

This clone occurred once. CDR3 sequence reads: CASLSGGRRTEAFF. The CDR3, as DNA: TGTGCCAGCCTTAGTGGGGGGCGAAGAACTGAAGCTTTCTTT. The V and J genes are TRBV28 and TRBJ1-1, with D perhaps matching TRBD1 (6 bases). CDR3 size: 14 residues. Per the germline V gene, CDR1 is MDHEN and CDR2 is SYDVKM. V gave up 8 bases and J gave up 5 bases, with 18 bases separating them.